Included here is one T cell receptor beta chain sequence, with context. Its cognate antigen has yet to be identified. The sample holds no much larger clone one base away, and base qualities are not on file. Sequences SGHNT (CDR1) and YYREEE (CDR2) are obtained from the germline V gene (reference sequence). Including cysteine and phenylalanine, the CDR3 has 17 amino acids. The only DNA kept is the CDR3, 51 bases in frame from the first base. V has 3 bases trimmed and J has 0 bases trimmed; junction bases matching no gene number 6. The data belong to a study of cytomegalovirus exposure and HLA in healthy donors (dated by TCRdb to about 2017). A note on the overall study: According to an earlier analysis of several hundred of the donors, roughly 180 million T cells yielded roughly 100 million unique TCR beta sequences and 250 to 350 Gb of sequence data. An early release covering 550 to 650 HLA-typed donors comprised approximately 300 gigabases of sequencing data and 85 million or so unique TCR sequences. The genetic ancestry cluster associated with self-reported Caucasian donors included over 80% of the roughly 400 genotyped donors. The study aimed to test whether signatures of past pathogen exposure could be identified by cataloging public T cell receptors. The study used immunosequencing to profile the T cell repertoires of some 600 subjects and linked those repertoires to cytomegalovirus serostatus. Besides the first cohort of around 700 subjects, a separate validation cohort made up of roughly 120 different subjects was used. High-throughput TCR immunosequencing, statistical association of individual TCRs with disease status, and machine learning were combined to predict cytomegalovirus infection status. A later analysis re-analyzed previously published TCR beta repertoires from 500 to 700 donors and added high-resolution HLA genotyping to study TCR occurrence patterns. In the later analysis, no new phenotypic data were used to find candidate immune exposures; instead, reliance was placed on TCR beta sequences and their occurrence across donors. An earlier analysis of 500 to 650 of the donors applied high-throughput TCR beta sequencing to assess whether each TCR beta V gene segment acted as functional or pseudogenic. Donor age, sex, ethnicity and CMV serostatus were collected together with the repertoire data. In a later genetic analysis, genome-wide SNP genotypes for about three fifths of the roughly 670 donors were used, and that subset was treated as a discovery cohort. All discovery cohort repertoires had been generated on a single sequencing platform. HLA typing covered class I and class II loci at four-digit resolution. Typing coverage differed by locus: A, B, C, DRB1 and DQB1 were typed in about 620-630 donors, DQA1 in approximately 520, DPA1 in approximately 600, and DPB1 in just under 490. Because of strong linkage in the cohort, four to six DR-DQ haplotypes were treated as single units for association and clustering. Among around 400 genotyped donors of the cohort, an average of roughly 240,000 unique TCR beta nucleotide sequences were sequenced per donor, 15% to 20% of them non-productive.

The investigation overall reported the following: The 87-base-pair reads could not distinguish some IMGT-functional V segments, including TRBV6-2 and TRBV6-3, so those segments were excluded. In a later genetic analysis, fewer N-insertions in productive TCRs were reported among donors in an Asian-associated ancestry cluster than the approximately 630-donor mean. A later analysis found that TCR association rates varied across HLA loci, with DRB1 alleles showing the most associated TCRs and HLA-C alleles the fewest. An association between a missense DCLRE1C variant and V-gene and J-gene trimming of TCR beta chains was found in a later genetic analysis and replicated in an independent cohort. Linkage disequilibrium might explain the correlated functional status among segregating V segments, but an unknown experimental factor could not be excluded. Most CMV-associated TCR beta chains appeared to be HLA-restricted in a later analysis, and the HLA associations seemed to be driven largely by CMV exposure. In a later analysis, several top co-occurrence clusters were reported to appear linked to parvovirus B19, influenza, CMV and Epstein-Barr virus. In an earlier analysis of fewer than 750 of the donors, most TCR beta V segments were observed in productive rearrangements about 90% or about 30% of the time, broadly matching IMGT annotations. In the study, some 160 TCR beta chains were listed as associated with cytomegalovirus. A further reported finding was that TCR beta sequences accurately predicted the HLA-A and HLA-B alleles for most subjects in the first cohort. Assigning TCR associations to individual alleles was difficult when HLA alleles, especially DR and DQ, strongly co-occurred. The sequencing pipeline was judged likely to have produced a cluster of highly shared sequence variants as a technical artifact. In a later analysis, HLA-associated TCR beta chains showed more clonal expansion and lower generation probabilities than non-associated chains that were equally common. In vitro tests confirmed that a few of the cytomegalovirus-associated TCR beta chains recognize cytomegalovirus antigens. The earlier analysis of fewer than 750 of the donors excluded 15 to 20 rarely observed V segments, including chromosome 9 orphons, because counts were too low. Because HLA typing was unavailable for some donors at each locus, only the typed subset was used in association tests. The classifier was reported to diagnose cytomegalovirus status with high specificity and sensitivity in both the original cohort and the validation cohort. The cohort was sequenced for TCR beta chains only, and without alpha or paired-chain data the features that could be detected were limited. CMV serostatus was the only immune exposure information available for the cohort. Across donors, most TCR sequences were observed very rarely, whereas some public TCRs were present in many individuals. Sequencing depth was assumed to be roughly uniform across donors in the presence/absence analyses, though that assumption may not hold. According to the authors, the approach could potentially be generalized to other disease states and immunological phenotypes. At a false discovery rate of 0.05, a later analysis linked under 20,000 TCR beta sequences to specific HLA alleles.

The cohort was made up of 500 to 800 healthy bone marrow donors. All cohort members were sampled while nominally healthy, although unrecorded immune exposures were likely present. The donor was CMV seropositive and was included in the group of approximately 300 seropositive cohort members. Each donor provided a peripheral blood sample, and peripheral blood mononuclear cells were used for TCR beta sequencing. Genomic DNA was extracted from the blood cell samples with the Qiagen DNeasy Blood Extraction Kit. Libraries were prepared through the immunoSEQ multiplex PCR assay. A mixture of 60 forward primers for TCR Vbeta segments and 13 reverse primers for TCR Jbeta segments was used in the multiplex PCR. The CDR3 region of rearranged TCR beta genes was amplified from genomic DNA with a multiplex PCR assay. The amplified TCR beta libraries were sequenced on the Illumina HiSeq System as 87-base-pair reads. In the source study's methods: A later analysis tallied 75 million to 85 million unique TCR beta chains across the 666 repertoires, and some 10 million of those chains were shared by two or more donors. Raw reads were error-corrected and collapsed into unique sequences with a nearest-neighbor algorithm that merged closely related sequences to remove PCR and sequencing errors. V, D and J gene segments were assigned by aligning CDR3 sequences to IMGT reference sequences. For a sequence to be retained, at least a six-nucleotide match to both a V gene segment and a J gene segment was required. Rearrangements were classified as productive when the CDR3 lacked stop codons and remained in frame with V and J, and all other rearrangements were classified as non-productive. Following IMGT convention, CDR3 was defined as the stretch from the second conserved V-encoded cysteine to the conserved J-encoded phenylalanine. Sequences without an unambiguous match to a single V gene segment were excluded from the earlier analysis of several hundred of the donors. An earlier analysis of several hundred of the donors called V segments functional above 56.7% productive rearrangements and segregating when the between-donor standard deviation exceeded 5%. A statistical classification framework was built to diagnose cytomegalovirus status from the catalog of TCR beta chain sequences. V and J gene assignment, in a later analysis, came from comparing TCR nucleotide sequences with IMGT/GENE-DB human TR gene sequences. Using the TCRdist pipeline, a later analysis assigned CDR3 sequences along with most-parsimonious VDJ recombination scenarios. In a later analysis, every TCR beta chain was defined by the combination of its CDR3 amino acid sequence and its V-gene family, and reads without a unique V-gene family were dropped. To address suspected cross-contamination and a sequencing artifact, a later analysis removed a few hundred highly shared, low-generation-probability nucleotide sequences. In a later analysis, a clonal expansion index was calculated for each public chain from normalized within-repertoire ranks of inferred template counts. Generation probabilities in a later analysis came from a VDJ recombination model fitted to out-of-frame rearrangements, and those results were checked against IGoR. A later analysis scored TCR-TCR, TCR-HLA and TCR-CMV co-occurrence with hypergeometric tests, applying a repertoire-size bias correction to TCR pairs. To estimate false discovery rates, a later analysis permuted the HLA or CMV assignments 20 times. In a later analysis, co-occurring TCRs were grouped with DBSCAN, and TCRdist sequence similarity was added when clustering was performed within HLA-allele-positive subsets. Co-occurrence clustering excluded repertoires with fewer than 30,000 or more than 120,000 public chains, plus five with anomalous nucleotide sharing. The clones in this table, taken by TCRdb from immuneACCESS, are in-frame only. Not every clone is retained; where verified, under half of the shortfall comes from an unresolved V gene, and the cause of the rest is unknown. V and J calls and clone size are given by that table; D and trimming were obtained from the DNA. The sample table shows around 140,000 clones, and around 82% are seen once. The biggest ten clones account for roughly 6.2% of the sample.

Sequences were obtained from PBMCs. Recombination linked TRBV5-4 to TRBJ2-3; 11 bases in the junction line up with TRBD2. This TCR derives from a woman in her forties in good health and CMV-seropositive. The DNA sequence reads TGTGCCAGCAGCTCCCGACTAGCGGGGACCAGCACAGATACGCAGTATTTT. Its protein reads: CASSSRLAGTSTDTQYF.